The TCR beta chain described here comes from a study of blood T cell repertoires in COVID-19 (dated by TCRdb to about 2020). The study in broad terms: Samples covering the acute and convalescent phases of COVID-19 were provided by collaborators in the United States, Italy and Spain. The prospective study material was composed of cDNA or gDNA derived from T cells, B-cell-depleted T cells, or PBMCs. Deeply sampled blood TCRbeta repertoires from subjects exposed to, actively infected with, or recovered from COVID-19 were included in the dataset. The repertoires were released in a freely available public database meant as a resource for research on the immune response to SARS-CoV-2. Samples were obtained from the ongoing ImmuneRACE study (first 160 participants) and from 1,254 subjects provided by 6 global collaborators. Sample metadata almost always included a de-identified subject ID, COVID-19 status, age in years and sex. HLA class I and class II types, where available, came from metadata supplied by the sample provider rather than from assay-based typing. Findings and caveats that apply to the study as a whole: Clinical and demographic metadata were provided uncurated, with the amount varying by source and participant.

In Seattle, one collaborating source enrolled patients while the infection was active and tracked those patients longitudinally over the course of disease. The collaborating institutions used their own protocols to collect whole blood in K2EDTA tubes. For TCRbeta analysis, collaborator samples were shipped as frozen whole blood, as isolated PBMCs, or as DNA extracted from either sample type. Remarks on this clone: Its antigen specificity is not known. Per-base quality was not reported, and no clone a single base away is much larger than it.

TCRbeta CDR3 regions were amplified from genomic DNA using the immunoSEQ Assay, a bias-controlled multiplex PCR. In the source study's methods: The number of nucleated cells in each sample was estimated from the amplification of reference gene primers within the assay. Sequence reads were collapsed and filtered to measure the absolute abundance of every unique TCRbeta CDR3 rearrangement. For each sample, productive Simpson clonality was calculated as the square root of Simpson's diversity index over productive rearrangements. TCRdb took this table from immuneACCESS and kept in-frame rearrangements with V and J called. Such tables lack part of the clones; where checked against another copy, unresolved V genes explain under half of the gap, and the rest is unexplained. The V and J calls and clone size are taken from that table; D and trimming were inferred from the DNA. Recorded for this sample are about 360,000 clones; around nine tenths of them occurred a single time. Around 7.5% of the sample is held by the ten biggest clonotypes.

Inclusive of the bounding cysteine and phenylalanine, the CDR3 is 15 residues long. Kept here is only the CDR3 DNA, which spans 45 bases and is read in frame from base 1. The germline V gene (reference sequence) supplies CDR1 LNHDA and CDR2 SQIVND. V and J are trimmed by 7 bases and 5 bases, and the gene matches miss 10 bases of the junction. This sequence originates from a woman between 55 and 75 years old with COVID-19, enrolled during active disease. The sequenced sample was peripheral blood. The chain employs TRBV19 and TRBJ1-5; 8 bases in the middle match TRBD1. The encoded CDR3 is CASKNLYRGDQPQHF. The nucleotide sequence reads TGTGCCAGTAAAAATTTGTACAGGGGGGATCAGCCCCAGCATTTT.